This entry features one T cell receptor beta chain sequence. Sequenced by immunoSEQ multiplex PCR; TCRdb stores in-frame clones only, minus some. Here the sample spans tens of thousands of clones, roughly nine tenths being singletons. This sample was taken from a study of OX40 agonist ivuxolimab in advanced cancers. Trimming pared 0 bases from V and 1 base from J, leaving 8 bases between. Germline CDR1 SGHKS, CDR2 YYEKEE (reference sequence). There are 14 residues in the CDR3. The receptor was derived from an adult with an advanced solid tumor such as melanoma, head and neck, liver or kidney cancer. The chain couples TRBV5-5 to TRBJ2-7, with D unclear. Specimen: CD4+ or CD8+ T cells sorted from blood, collected in a trial of the OX40 agonist ivuxolimab. CDR3 nucleotide sequence: TGTGCCAGCAGCTTGGAGGGCAGTTCCTACGAGCAGTACTTC. Amino acid sequence: CASSLEGSSYEQYF.